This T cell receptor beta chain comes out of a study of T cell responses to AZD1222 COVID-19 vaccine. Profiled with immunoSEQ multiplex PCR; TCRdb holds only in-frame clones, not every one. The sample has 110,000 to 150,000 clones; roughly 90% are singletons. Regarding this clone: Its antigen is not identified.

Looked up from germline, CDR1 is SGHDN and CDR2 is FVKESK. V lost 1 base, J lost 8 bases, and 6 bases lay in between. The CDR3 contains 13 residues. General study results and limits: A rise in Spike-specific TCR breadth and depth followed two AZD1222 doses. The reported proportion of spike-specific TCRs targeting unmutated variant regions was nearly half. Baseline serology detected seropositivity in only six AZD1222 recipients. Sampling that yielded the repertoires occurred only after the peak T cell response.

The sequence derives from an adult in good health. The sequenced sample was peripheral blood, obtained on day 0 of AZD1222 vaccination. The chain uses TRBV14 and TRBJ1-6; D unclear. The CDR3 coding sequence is TGTGCCAGCAGCCAAGGGGCCGATTCACCCCTCCACTTT. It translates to CASSQGADSPLHF.